The 20 T cell receptor beta chains below were found in one sample sequenced in a study of blood T cell repertoires in COVID-19. Sequencing was performed with immunoSEQ multiplex PCR; in TCRdb, only in-frame clones are kept and a portion is missing. Here the sample spans about 300,000 clones, about 83% being singletons. The specimen was peripheral blood. The source of these receptors is a woman in her forties or fifties with acute or convalescent COVID-19.

This chain joins TRBV27 and TRBJ1-2; D possibly corresponds to TRBD1 (5 bases). The germline CDR1 and CDR2 sequences are MNHEY and SMNVEV (reference sequence). V dropped 5 bases and J dropped 2 bases, with 12 bases sitting between them. The length of the CDR3 is 14 residues. DNA of the CDR3: TGTGCCAGCAGTCCTGAGCGGGACAACTATGGCTACACCTTC. The encoded protein is CASSPERDNYGYTF.

The V call is TRBV27, the J call TRBJ2-7, with 11 bases identical to TRBD2. This CDR3 contains 19 residues. The ends lost 6 bases at V and 0 bases at J; junction bases unmatched: 16. The germline V gene encodes CDR1 MNHEY and CDR2 SMNVEV (reference sequence). The CDR3 nucleotides read TGTGCCAGCAGCTTTCGCCGTAGCGGGAGGGCCTCAGGCTCCTACGAGCAGTACTTC. It encodes CASSFRRSGRASGSYEQYF.

The V gene is TRBV10-3, the J gene TRBJ2-3; 9 bases match TRBD2. This CDR3 region has 16 residues. Germline loops: CDR1 ENHRY, CDR2 SYGVKD. V trimming: 3 bases; J trimming: 5 bases; junction bases outside the gene matches: 9. The CDR3 is CAISDRSGRRGDTQYF. The DNA for the CDR3 is TGTGCCATCAGTGATCGTAGCGGGAGAAGAGGAGATACGCAGTATTTT.

CDR3 sequence reads: CASSSPIGNTIYF. The CDR3 DNA reads TGTGCCAGCAGCTCGCCTATTGGAAACACCATATATTTT. The chain is built from TRBV5-4 and TRBJ1-3; D is undetermined. Per the germline V gene, CDR1 is SGHNT and CDR2 is YYREEE (reference sequence). This CDR3 has 13 amino acids. Trimming removed 3 bases from V and 3 bases from J, with 7 bases in between.

The J gene is TRBJ1-1, the V gene TRBV2; D perhaps matches TRBD1 (5 bases). Germline lookup yields CDR1 SNHLY and CDR2 FYNNEI. This CDR3 is 16 amino acids long. Trimming removed 3 bases from V and 0 bases from J, with 14 bases in between. CDR3 in DNA: TGTGCCAGCAGTGAGTGGCAGGGTTTAATGAACACTGAAGCTTTCTTT. Amino acid sequence: CASSEWQGLMNTEAFF.

This clone appeared a few times. This chain connects TRBV5-1 to TRBJ2-1, with a tentative D call TRBD2 (5 bases). V was shortened by 0 bases and J by 3 bases, with 10 bases between the two germline ends. The CDR3 loop spans 15 amino acids. Germline assignment: CDR1 SGHRS and CDR2 YFSETQ. CDR3 DNA sequence: TGCGCCAGCAGCTTGGGGGGAGTTTTCTACAATGAGCAGTTCTTC. Its translation: CASSLGGVFYNEQFF. Looking up the rest from reference TRBV5-1 and TRBJ2-1 gives the full variable domain: KAGVTQTPRYLIKTRGQQVTLSCSPISGHRSVSWYQQTPGQGLQFLFEYFSETQRNKGNFPGRFSGRQFSNSRSEMNVSTLELGDSALYLCASSLGGVFYNEQFFGPGTRLTVL.

This chain uses TRBV6-5 with TRBJ2-1; D remains unclear. Trimming removed 7 bases at V and 5 bases at J, with 12 bases between. The CDR3 totals 13 residues. Per germline, CDR1 MNHEY and CDR2 SVGAGI. CDR3 sequence reads: CASMFRGNNEQFF. DNA of the CDR3: TGTGCCAGCATGTTCCGAGGAAACAATGAGCAGTTCTTC.

Only a few counts were recorded for this clone. The gene calls are TRBV20-1 and TRBJ1-1; D unresolved. Germline CDR1 reads DFQATT; CDR2 reads SNEGSKA (reference sequence). Trimming shortened V by 7 bases and J by 4 bases, and 7 bases separated the two germline ends. The CDR3 spans 10 residues. The CDR3 DNA sequence: TGCAGTGTTATTAGCACTGAAGCTTTCTTT. This translates into CSVISTEAFF.

The chain employs TRBV5-4 and TRBJ1-5; D uncertain. CDR1 is SGHNT, CDR2 YYREEE, per germline (reference sequence). V dropped 0 bases and J dropped 0 bases, with 10 bases sitting between them. This CDR3 contains 16 residues. CDR3 sequence: CASSLGAPDSNQPQHF. CDR3 bases: TGTGCCAGCAGCTTGGGGGCACCCGATAGCAATCAGCCCCAGCATTTT.

The chain joins TRBV28 to TRBJ2-7, with 8 positions matching TRBD2. In germline, CDR1 is MDHEN, CDR2 SYDVKM. V shed 5 bases and J 0 bases; nucleotides not matched to a gene: 6. This CDR3 is 15 amino acids long. CDR3 nucleotides: TGTGCCAGCAGTGACCCGGGAGGGGCCTCCTACGAGCAGTACGTC. Translating gives CASSDPGGASYEQYV.

This clone was seen a few times. The chain has TRBV4-1 and TRBJ1-1; the match to TRBD1 covers 8 bases. CDR3 length: 14 residues. J gave up 5 bases and V 4 bases, and 6 bases lay outside the gene matches. The germline V gene encodes CDR1 MGHRA and CDR2 YSYEKL. The CDR3 coding sequence is TGCGCCAGCAGCCCCGGACAGGGAGGGACTGAAGCTTTCTTT. Amino acids: CASSPGQGGTEAFF.

The V and J genes are TRBV7-9 and TRBJ1-1, with 7 bases aligning to TRBD1. Germline V gives CDR1 SEHNR, CDR2 FQNEAQ (reference sequence). Losses at the gene ends were 1 base for V and 1 base for J; bases not matched to a gene: 3. The CDR3 extends over 15 amino acids. In DNA form, the CDR3 reads TGTGCCAGCAGCTTAGGAAACAGGGGGAACACTGAAGCTTTCTTT. Translated: CASSLGNRGNTEAFF.

The rearrangement uses TRBV11-2 and TRBJ2-7, with 13 bases aligning to TRBD2. The CDR3 is 15 residues long. V shed 5 bases, J shed 3 bases, and the junction held 4 bases outside the gene matches. CDR1 and CDR2 from the germline V gene are SGHAT and FQNNGV. The CDR3 protein is CASSPWTSGSYEQYF. The CDR3, as DNA: TGTGCCAGCAGCCCCTGGACTAGCGGGAGCTACGAGCAGTACTTC. Based on the CDR3 plus reference TRBV11-2 and TRBJ2-7, the full variable domain is EAGVAQSPRYKIIEKRQSVAFWCNPISGHATLYWYQQILGQGPKLLIQFQNNGVVDDSQLPKDRFSAERLKGVDSTLKIQPAKLEDSAVYLCASSPWTSGSYEQYFGPGTRLTVT.

This chain uses TRBV7-9 with TRBJ2-7; D is ambiguous. This CDR3 comprises 14 residues. Looked up from germline, CDR1 is SEHNR and CDR2 is FQNEAQ (reference sequence). The V and J ends lost 8 bases and 4 bases respectively, with 18 bases between them. CDR3 sequence (DNA): TGTGCCAGCGCACCTAAGAACAGAATATACGAGCAGTACGTC. This codes for CASAPKNRIYEQYV.

This rearrangement joins TRBV30 to TRBJ1-5, with D unclear. Trimming left V 5 bases short and J 0 bases short, with 11 bases between. Germline V lookup: CDR1 GTSNPN, CDR2 SVGIG (reference sequence). The CDR3 spans 14 residues. The CDR3, as DNA: TGTGCCTGGGGCACAACCAATAGCAATCAGCCCCAGCATTTT. It translates to CAWGTTNSNQPQHF.

This clone was counted only a few times. The chain carries TRBV13 and TRBJ2-7; TRBD2 is a possible D gene (6 bases). The CDR3 covers 15 residues. The germline V and J ends were trimmed by 5 bases and 7 bases, with 21 bases remaining between them. Germline values: CDR1 PRHDT, CDR2 FYEKMQ (reference sequence). Here the CDR3 DNA reads TGTGCCAGCAGCGTATGGGGACGCGGGGTCTTTGAGCAGTACTTC. Residues: CASSVWGRGVFEQYF.

The chain carries TRBV5-6 and TRBJ2-5; no clear D. Deletions cut 5 bases from V and 2 bases from J, with 13 bases between. The CDR3 totals 14 residues. CDR1 is SGHDT and CDR2 is YYEEEE in the germline V gene. The DNA for the CDR3 is TGTGCCAGCAGTCAACCTAGTGGACAAGAGACCCAGTACTTC. This gives the protein CASSQPSGQETQYF.

This clone was recorded only once. The V and J genes are TRBV29-1 and TRBJ2-7, with 11 positions matching TRBD1. The CDR3 is made up of 14 amino acids. The germline CDR1 and CDR2 sequences are SQVTM and ANQGSEA. J lost 2 bases, V lost 4 bases, and 4 bases had no gene match. The CDR3 coding sequence is TGCAGCGTTGTAAAGGGACAGGGGGCCTACGAGCAGTACTTC. Translation gives CSVVKGQGAYEQYF.

The V call is TRBV5-1, the J call TRBJ2-3; TRBD2 aligns across 10 bases. The germline V gene encodes CDR1 SGHRS and CDR2 YFSETQ. The CDR3 has 18 residues. The V and J ends lost 5 bases and 1 base, in that order; junction bases with no gene match: 13. The CDR3 sequence is CASRRRLAGESGTDTQYF. CDR3 coding DNA: TGCGCCAGCAGGAGACGCCTAGCGGGAGAATCGGGCACAGATACGCAGTATTTT.

The gene calls are TRBV12-3 or TRBV12-4 and TRBJ2-2, with D tentatively TRBD2 (5 bases). Trimming stripped 3 bases from V and 5 bases from J, with 7 bases between. The CDR3 loop spans 13 amino acids. The CDR3 bases are TGTGCCAGCAGTTTCGGGGAAACCGGGGAGCTGTTTTTT. Its translation: CASSFGETGELFF.